These 21 T cell receptor beta chains originate from one sample sequenced in a study of response to subunit inactivated influenza vaccine (dated by TCRdb to 2017 to 2018). Libraries were prepared through RT-PCR. Reads for this sample came from an Illumina HiSeq 2500. TCRdb handled the public reads itself, with Q25 trimming in fastp and clone calling in MiXCR, and kept productive beta chains. A single entry per CDR3 protein holds the most common genes and DNA from its merged rows. Across this sample there are 630,000 or so distinct CDR3 sequences, with around 16% seen only once. Of the sample, 11% is held by the ten largest clones. This material consisted of PBMCs from blood, taken 11 to 12 days after vaccination. These receptors originate from a man aged 45-65 years who received an inactivated influenza vaccine. Donor details come from another sample of the same person, matched by shared clones.

The chain couples TRBV6-4 to TRBJ1-1, with a tentative D call TRBD1 (5 bases). Trimming pared 2 bases from V and 6 bases from J, leaving 13 bases between. CDR3 length equals 14 residues. Germline loops: CDR1 MRHNA, CDR2 SNTAGT. CDR3 DNA sequence: TGTGCCAGCAGTGACCGGGCAGGGAGGGCTGAAGCTTTCTTT. Translation: CASSDRAGRAEAFF.

The chain joins TRBV7-9 to TRBJ2-7; 7 positions match TRBD2. The CDR3 is made up of 13 amino acids. V was pared by 6 bases and J by 6 bases, with 8 bases of the junction left unmatched. CDR1 is SEHNR, CDR2 FQNEAQ, per germline (reference sequence). As DNA, the CDR3 is TGTGCCAGCAGTCCGGGACTAAGCGGCGAGCAGTACTTC. This encodes CASSPGLSGEQYF.

The gene calls are TRBV6-5 and TRBJ1-3, with D possibly matching TRBD1 (5 bases). Deletions cut 2 bases from V and 4 bases from J, with 9 bases between. Germline assignment: CDR1 MNHEY and CDR2 SVGAGI. The CDR3 is 14 amino acids. CDR3 coding DNA: TGTGCCAGCAGTTACGAGGCAGGGGGAAACACCATATATTTT. Its protein product is CASSYEAGGNTIYF.

The J gene is TRBJ2-7, the V gene TRBV30, with TRBD2 matching 8 bases. CDR3 length equals 12 residues. V was pared by 1 base and J by 12 bases, with 8 bases of the junction left unmatched. From germline, CDR1 is GTSNPN and CDR2 SVGIG (reference sequence). This chain's CDR3 is CAWSAEGLALYF. In DNA form, the CDR3 reads TGTGCCTGGAGTGCAGAAGGACTAGCTTTGTACTTC.

The chain has TRBV2 and TRBJ2-1; 7 bases are shared with TRBD2. The CDR3 sequence is 13 residues long. Germline-derived CDR1 and CDR2 are SNHLY and FYNNEI. With V trimmed by 7 bases and J by 7 bases, 7 bases remained unmatched. The CDR3 nucleotides are TGTGCCAGCACTCAGCGGGACGGAAATGAGCAGTTCTTC. Encoded protein: CASTQRDGNEQFF.

This clonotype was picked up many times. The gene calls are TRBV28 and TRBJ2-2, with 9 bases identical to TRBD1. The CDR3 has 16 amino acids. Germline V gives CDR1 MDHEN, CDR2 SYDVKM. V lost 1 base to trimming and J lost 5 bases; unmatched junction nucleotides: 5. The CDR3 loop is CASSLFLTGGTGELFF. Here the CDR3 DNA reads TGTGCCAGCAGTTTATTTTTGACAGGGGGAACCGGGGAGCTGTTTTTT.

The rearrangement links TRBV6-1 to TRBJ2-5, with TRBD2 matching over 10 bases. CDR3 length: 16 residues. Germline assignment: CDR1 MNHNS and CDR2 SASEGT. With V trimmed by 6 bases and J by 4 bases, 11 bases remained unmatched. The CDR3 protein is CASSRSRGLAVETQYF. As DNA, the CDR3 is TGTGCCAGCAGCCGAAGCCGTGGACTAGCGGTAGAGACCCAGTACTTC.

A few counts support this clonotype. This chain uses TRBV20-1 with TRBJ1-2; TRBD1 might be the D (5 bases). The CDR3 covers 13 residues. CDR1 and CDR2 from the germline V gene are DFQATT and SNEGSKA (reference sequence). V lost 1 base and J 8 bases, leaving 14 bases between the germline ends. Written as DNA, the CDR3 is TGCAGTGCTAGAGGTCAGGGAGGAAGCGGCTACACCTTC. Residues: CSARGQGGSGYTF.

The V and J genes are TRBV5-1 and TRBJ1-2, with D possibly TRBD1 on 6 matching bases. In germline, CDR1 is SGHRS, CDR2 YFSETQ. This CDR3 spans 13 amino acids. V was trimmed by 4 bases and J by 6 bases, leaving 13 bases between them. CDR3 bases: TGCGCCAGCAGCCCCCGAGCAGGGGATGGCTACACCTTC. Protein: CASSPRAGDGYTF.

The table lists this clonotype with a few counts. The CDR3, as DNA: TGCGCCAGCAGCTTCCCCCGCCCGGGTGGCCCAACCTACAATGAGCAGTTCTTC. This translates into CASSFPRPGGPTYNEQFF. V usage is TRBV5-1 and J usage is TRBJ2-1, with D uncertain. This CDR3 region has 18 residues. Germline lookup yields CDR1 SGHRS and CDR2 YFSETQ. The germline V and J ends were trimmed by 2 bases and 2 bases, with 20 bases remaining between them.

This chain uses TRBV5-1 with TRBJ1-1; the D gene is possibly TRBD1 (6 bases). Germline V gene data show CDR1 as SGHRS and CDR2 as YFSETQ. V was shortened by 0 bases and J by 0 bases, with 9 bases between the two germline ends. This CDR3 has 15 residues. CDR3 region: CASSLARGLNTEAFF. The DNA for the CDR3 is TGCGCCAGCAGCTTGGCCAGGGGCCTGAACACTGAAGCTTTCTTT.

The CDR3 nucleotides are TGTGCCAGCAGTTCCCCTCAGGGACAGGGAAACGGAGGCTACACCTTC. Translated, it gives CASSSPQGQGNGGYTF. The chain links TRBV28 to TRBJ1-2; 9 bases match TRBD1. The junction had 14 bases not matched to a gene; V was cut back by 4 bases and J by 8 bases. The germline CDR1 and CDR2 sequences are MDHEN and SYDVKM. This CDR3 region has 16 residues.

This chain links TRBV19 with TRBJ2-3; tentative D call: TRBD2 (6 bases). This CDR3 has 14 amino acids. Trimming cost V 6 bases and J 6 bases, with 16 bases left between them. Germline-derived CDR1 and CDR2 are LNHDA and SQIVND (reference sequence). The CDR3 nucleotides are TGTGCCAGTAGCGGGACTTCGACGCAGGATACGCAGTATTTT. Translated: CASSGTSTQDTQYF.

In this sample, this clonotype turned up a few times. This chain links TRBV20-1 with TRBJ2-1; the match to TRBD2 covers 8 bases. This CDR3 is 16 amino acids long. Germline V gene data show CDR1 as DFQATT and CDR2 as SNEGSKA (reference sequence). The J segment lost 0 bases and the V segment lost 6 bases, leaving 10 bases of the junction unmatched. This chain's CDR3 is CSADNSLAGSYNEQFF. CDR3 coding DNA: TGCAGTGCGGACAATAGCCTAGCGGGCTCCTACAATGAGCAGTTCTTC.

The V and J genes are TRBV20-1 and TRBJ2-1, with TRBD2 matching 9 bases. Unmatched junction bases numbered 5, after V lost 5 bases and J lost 0 bases. The germline gives CDR1 DFQATT, CDR2 SNEGSKA (reference sequence). CDR3 length equals 15 residues. The CDR3: CSAALAGTSYNEQFF. Here the CDR3 DNA reads TGCAGTGCTGCTCTAGCGGGGACCTCCTACAATGAGCAGTTCTTC.

The V and J genes are TRBV20-1 and TRBJ2-5; tentative D call: TRBD1 (6 bases). This CDR3 has 18 amino acids. CDR1 DFQATT and CDR2 SNEGSKA come from the germline V gene (reference sequence). The ends were cut back, 3 bases at V and 0 bases at J, with 23 bases in the middle. The CDR3 sequence is CSASQGQVVSTYQETQYF. CDR3 bases: TGCAGTGCTAGTCAGGGACAAGTGGTCTCTACTTACCAAGAGACCCAGTACTTC.

The chain recombines TRBV18 with TRBJ2-7; weak D call: TRBD1 (6 bases). The germline gives CDR1 KGHSH, CDR2 LQKENI. Trimming removed 0 bases at V and 2 bases at J, with 11 bases between. The CDR3 totals 15 residues. The CDR3 loop reads CASSPPAQGPYEQYF. In nucleotides, the CDR3 is TGTGCCAGCTCACCACCGGCACAGGGTCCCTACGAGCAGTACTTC. The variable domain in full, with the rest retrieved from reference TRBV18 and TRBJ2-7, is NAGVMQNPRHLVRRRGQEARLRCSPMKGHSHVYWYRQLPEEGLKFMVYLQKENIIDESGMPKERFSAEFPKEGPSILRIQQVVRGDSAAYFCASSPPAQGPYEQYFGPGTRLTVT.

Ten or more counts support this clonotype. The chain couples TRBV6-1 to TRBJ2-5; 10 positions agree with TRBD2. Germline V lookup: CDR1 MNHNS, CDR2 SASEGT. This CDR3 region has 18 residues. J was trimmed by 7 bases and V by 0 bases; bases with no gene match: 14. CDR3 residues: CASSEALGTSAAGGTQYF. The CDR3 bases are TGTGCCAGCAGTGAAGCGCTAGGGACTAGCGCAGCCGGGGGGACCCAGTACTTC.

This clonotype was seen ten or more times. The chain combines TRBV12-3 or TRBV12-4 with TRBJ1-6; TRBD1 aligns across 9 bases. Unmatched junction bases numbered 6, after V lost 6 bases and J lost 9 bases. The CDR3 runs to 14 residues. The CDR3 sequence is CASRQGQGGSPLHF. CDR3 nucleotides: TGTGCCAGCAGACAGGGACAGGGAGGTTCACCCCTCCACTTT.

The rearrangement uses TRBV28 and TRBJ2-7; 8 bases match TRBD2. V gave up 0 bases and J gave up 0 bases; unmatched junction bases: 10. CDR3 length equals 18 residues. The germline CDR1 and CDR2 sequences are MDHEN and SYDVKM. DNA for the CDR3: TGTGCCAGCAGTTTATGGCCACTAGCGGAGGGGGGCTCCTACGAGCAGTACTTC. Translated, it gives CASSLWPLAEGGSYEQYF.

This sequence joins TRBV7-2 and TRBJ2-7; D gene unclear. Germline V gene sequence: CDR1 SGHTA, CDR2 FQGNSA. The CDR3 has 11 residues. The V and J ends lost 7 bases and 2 bases respectively, with 6 bases between them. The CDR3 is CASTTPYEQYF. In DNA, the CDR3 is TGTGCCAGCACCACCCCCTACGAGCAGTACTTC.